The 28 T cell receptor beta chains below come from one sample, sequenced in a study of CD8 T cells in ankylosing spondylitis. Regarding the study as a whole: What seemed typical of ankylosing spondylitis blood was a TCR beta motif built from about 8 highly homologous variants.

For these TCRs, the target antigens are not known. In TCRdb, the 5' RACE reads were re-called with MiXCR into one record per CDR3 protein. Altogether hundreds of thousands of distinct CDR3 sequences are present, about 13% being singletons, with the ten largest covering under 7.5%. Sequenced: blood, either unsorted or a sorted T cell fraction (not recorded which). The origin of the receptors is a male donor with ankylosing spondylitis.

This clonotype showed up many times. The genes are TRBV4-2 and TRBJ1-5, with a weak D call TRBD1 (6 bases). Germline CDR1 and CDR2: LGHNA and YNFKEQ. V shed 1 base and J shed 0 bases, with 13 bases lying between them. The CDR3 covers 17 residues. The CDR3 sequence: CASSQVMAGDSNQPQHF. In DNA form, the CDR3 reads TGTGCCAGCAGCCAAGTTATGGCAGGGGATAGCAATCAGCCCCAGCATTTT.

V is TRBV14 and J is TRBJ1-1; D call uncertain. The V and J ends lost 1 base and 1 base respectively, with 4 bases between them. There are 13 residues in the CDR3. Per the germline V gene, CDR1 is SGHDN and CDR2 is FVKESK. CDR3 in DNA: TGTGCCAGCAGCCAAGTCTCGAACACTGAAGCTTTCTTT. Translated, it gives CASSQVSNTEAFF.

V usage is TRBV6-1 and J usage is TRBJ1-5; possible D gene TRBD1, 5 bases. Trimming took off 6 bases at V and 5 bases at J, with 11 bases between the two ends. The germline V gene has CDR1 MNHNS and CDR2 SASEGT. This CDR3 comprises 13 residues. The CDR3 region is CASSRKGDQPQHF. The CDR3 DNA is TGTGCCAGCAGCCGGAAAGGGGATCAGCCCCAGCATTTT.

In its sample, this clonotype was seen a few times. The gene calls are TRBV12-5 and TRBJ2-2, with TRBD1 matching over 8 bases. CDR1 and CDR2 from the germline V gene are LGHNT and FRNRAP. The CDR3 consists of 16 residues. The ends lost 5 bases at V and 4 bases at J; junction bases unmatched: 9. CDR3 sequence reads: CASGAGQGFGTGELFF. CDR3 in DNA: TGTGCTAGTGGTGCCGGACAGGGTTTCGGCACCGGGGAGCTGTTTTTT.

V is TRBV2 and J is TRBJ2-1, with 8 positions matching TRBD1. This CDR3 region has 13 residues. Trimming took 9 bases from V and 2 from J; bases not matched to a gene: 3. Germline V gene sequence: CDR1 SNHLY, CDR2 FYNNEI. CDR3 amino acids: CARGQVAYNEQFF. As DNA, the CDR3 is TGTGCCAGGGGACAGGTCGCCTACAATGAGCAGTTCTTC. The complete variable domain, with remaining parts taken from reference TRBV2 and TRBJ2-1, reads EPEVTQTPSHQVTQMGQEVILRCVPISNHLYFYWYRQILGQKVEFLVSFYNNEISEKSEIFDDQFSVERPDGSNFTLKIRSTKLEDSAMYFCARGQVAYNEQFFGPGTRLTVL.

The chain combines TRBV9 with TRBJ2-1; the D gene is possibly TRBD2 (6 bases). Germline V gene lookup returns CDR1 SGDLS and CDR2 YYNGEE. With 0 bases removed from V and 5 bases from J, the gap between germline ends came to 9 bases. This CDR3 is built from 14 residues. In nucleotides, the CDR3 is TGTGCCAGCAGCGTAGCAGGGACTCACAATGAGCAGTTCTTC. Encoded protein: CASSVAGTHNEQFF.

This clonotype was seen only a few times. The chain combines TRBV4-1 with TRBJ2-3, with D tentatively TRBD2 (5 bases). The germline V gene has CDR1 MGHRA and CDR2 YSYEKL. V was clipped by 0 bases and J by 2 bases, with 18 bases between them. The CDR3 sequence is 18 residues long. CDR3 sequence: CASSQDFGPPGSTDTQYF. The CDR3 DNA is TGCGCCAGCAGCCAAGATTTCGGCCCGCCGGGATCCACAGATACGCAGTATTTT.

This clonotype was recorded many times. This sequence joins TRBV11-2 and TRBJ1-3; 9 bases are shared with TRBD1. CDR1 and CDR2 (germline): SGHAT, FQNNGV. The V and J ends lost 5 bases and 7 bases, in that order; junction bases with no gene match: 9. The CDR3 contains 15 residues. CDR3 nucleotide sequence: TGTGCCAGCAGCCTCACGGGACAGGGAGTTAACACCATATATTTT. Its protein is CASSLTGQGVNTIYF.

This clonotype was seen at least ten times. The CDR3 sequence is CSAGEAGELFF. In nucleotides, the CDR3 is TGCAGCGCAGGGGAGGCCGGGGAGCTGTTTTTT. The V gene is TRBV29-1, the J gene TRBJ2-2; D might be TRBD1 or TRBD2, each matching 6 bases. The CDR3 contains 11 residues. Germline assignment: CDR1 SQVTM and CDR2 ANQGSEA. V lost 7 bases and J lost 6, with 9 bases in between.

This clonotype occurred a few times. The chain recombines TRBV12-3 or TRBV12-4 with TRBJ2-1; TRBD2 aligns across 7 bases. This CDR3 spans 18 amino acids. V was pared by 5 bases and J by 8 bases, with 21 bases of the junction left unmatched. The DNA of the CDR3 is TGTGCCAGCAGTGGGGGGGGACCCGCGGGACTCGGAGGGGATGAGCAGTTCTTC. Its translation is CASSGGGPAGLGGDEQFF.

The sample holds a few counts of this clonotype. The chain recombines TRBV29-1 with TRBJ2-7; 10 positions agree with TRBD2. V lost 4 bases to trimming and J lost 4 bases; unmatched junction nucleotides: 4. CDR1 SQVTM and CDR2 ANQGSEA come from the germline V gene. This CDR3 is 13 amino acids long. The CDR3 sequence: CSVAPAGGYEQYF. CDR3 in DNA: TGCAGCGTTGCTCCAGCGGGAGGGTACGAGCAGTACTTC.

This clonotype was counted a few times. The rearrangement joins TRBV11-2 to TRBJ1-2; D might be TRBD1 (5 bases). Germline CDR1 is SGHAT and CDR2 is FQNNGV. The germline V and J ends were trimmed by 1 base and 12 bases, with 12 bases remaining between them. The CDR3 consists of 12 residues. The CDR3 loop is CASSLVPGYHTF. The CDR3 DNA reads TGTGCCAGCAGCTTAGTCCCAGGGTATCACACCTTC.

This clonotype was observed a handful of times. The rearrangement uses TRBV12-3 or TRBV12-4 and TRBJ2-5; D ambiguous. The CDR3 consists of 13 residues. The germline V and J ends were trimmed by 2 bases and 4 bases, with 8 bases remaining between them. CDR3 coding DNA: TGTGCCAGCAGTTTAATGGGGTCAGAGACCCAGTACTTC. Amino acid sequence: CASSLMGSETQYF.

This clonotype has a handful of counts. This chain connects TRBV20-1 to TRBJ2-1; 10 bases line up with TRBD2. The V segment lost 2 bases and the J segment 5 bases; nucleotides outside the gene matches: 6. The CDR3 runs to 15 residues. CDR1 and CDR2 from the germline V gene are DFQATT and SNEGSKA (reference sequence). CDR3 coding DNA: TGCAGTGCTAGAACGCCTAGCGGGAGCCACAATGAGCAGTTCTTC. Translating gives CSARTPSGSHNEQFF.

With respect to this clonotype: A junction end diverges from the germline sequence, so it may reflect a read error. The chain joins TRBV20-1 to TRBJ1-5, with unresolved D. The CDR3 is 13 residues long. Germline CDR1 is DFQATT and CDR2 is SNEGSKA (reference sequence). CDR3 loop: CRAIDAPLKPQHF. The CDR3, as DNA: TGCAGGGCTATTGACGCTCCCCTAAAGCCCCAGCATTTT.

This clonotype has just a few counts. This chain links TRBV20-1 with TRBJ2-3; 9 bases agree with TRBD2. Losses at the gene ends were 4 bases for V and 4 bases for J; bases not matched to a gene: 6. The CDR3 extends over 14 amino acids. CDR1 and CDR2 (germline): DFQATT, SNEGSKA (reference sequence). The CDR3 loop is CSAMREGNADTQYF. CDR3 nucleotide sequence: TGCAGTGCTATGCGGGAGGGTAACGCAGATACGCAGTATTTT.

This clonotype appeared a few times. The V gene is TRBV5-1, the J gene TRBJ1-2; a possible D gene is TRBD1 (6 bases). CDR1 and CDR2 (germline): SGHRS, YFSETQ. V was shortened by 1 base and J by 6 bases, with 13 bases between the two germline ends. This CDR3 is 14 amino acids long. The CDR3 loop is CASSLSPGGDGYTF. The CDR3 coding sequence is TGCGCCAGCAGCTTGTCCCCCGGGGGCGATGGCTACACCTTC.

In this sample, this clonotype turned up a few times. CDR3: CASSLERGPYNEQFF. The CDR3 bases are TGCGCCAGCAGCTTGGAAAGGGGGCCCTACAATGAGCAGTTCTTC. The V gene is TRBV5-1, the J gene TRBJ2-1; 7 nucleotides align to TRBD1. From germline, CDR1 is SGHRS and CDR2 YFSETQ. The CDR3 sequence is 15 residues long. The junction had 2 bases not matched to a gene; V was cut back by 0 bases and J by 2 bases.

V usage is TRBV4-1 and J usage is TRBJ1-5; no clear D gene. The CDR3 sequence is 16 residues long. Germline V gene data show CDR1 as MGHRA and CDR2 as YSYEKL. V was clipped by 0 bases and J by 1 base, with 10 bases between them. For the CDR3, the DNA is TGCGCCAGCAGCCAAGATCGATTCCTGAGCAATCAGCCCCAGCATTTT. It encodes CASSQDRFLSNQPQHF.

This clonotype was detected many times. V usage is TRBV6-1 and J usage is TRBJ1-1; maybe TRBD1 (5 bases). Trimming removed 10 bases from V and 7 bases from J, with 13 bases in between. In germline, CDR1 is MNHNS, CDR2 SASEGT. This CDR3 comprises 11 residues. The CDR3 is CATSRQIEAFF. The CDR3 region has the DNA TGTGCCACCTCTAGACAGATTGAAGCTTTCTTT.

This clonotype was observed a handful of times. The V call is TRBV3-1, the J call TRBJ2-7; D remains unclear. With 0 bases removed from V and 4 bases from J, the gap between germline ends came to 13 bases. Per germline, CDR1 LGHDT and CDR2 YNNKEL (reference sequence). There are 15 residues in the CDR3. The CDR3 region has the DNA TGTGCCAGCAGCCAAGATGTCCAGCGAAAGTACGAGCAGTACGTC. Residues: CASSQDVQRKYEQYV.

This clonotype was picked up a small number of times. The V and J genes are TRBV6-5 and TRBJ2-5; D not resolved. Germline values: CDR1 MNHEY, CDR2 SVGAGI. The CDR3 runs to 12 residues. V lost 7 bases and J lost 5, with 11 bases in between. The CDR3 sequence: CASKNLLETQYF. The CDR3 region has the DNA TGTGCCAGCAAAAATCTATTGGAGACCCAGTACTTC.

This clonotype was counted many times. The V gene is TRBV7-2, the J gene TRBJ2-1; tentatively, D is TRBD2 (6 bases). V was clipped by 2 bases and J by 7 bases, with 15 bases between them. The CDR3 runs 15 residues. In germline, CDR1 is SGHTA, CDR2 FQGNSA. The CDR3 loop reads CASSLRLAKENEQFF. Written as DNA, the CDR3 is TGTGCCAGCAGCTTAAGGCTAGCGAAAGAGAATGAGCAGTTCTTC. Full variable domain (rest looked up from reference TRBV7-2 and TRBJ2-1): GAGVSQSPSNKVTEKGKDVELRCDPISGHTALYWYRQSLGQGLEFLIYFQGNSAPDKSGLPSDRFSAERTGGSVSTLTIQRTQQEDSAVYLCASSLRLAKENEQFFGPGTRLTVL.

This clonotype was observed at least ten times. V is TRBV10-3 and J is TRBJ1-5; possible D gene TRBD1, 5 bases. Trimming removed 4 bases at V and 0 bases at J, with 10 bases between. Germline V gene sequence: CDR1 ENHRY, CDR2 SYGVKD. This CDR3 is 15 amino acids long. The CDR3 here is CAISGGGHSNQPQHF. Written as DNA, the CDR3 is TGTGCCATCAGTGGGGGGGGTCATAGCAATCAGCCCCAGCATTTT.

The V and J genes are TRBV12-3 or TRBV12-4 and TRBJ2-3; the D gene could be TRBD1 or TRBD2 (5 bases each). CDR3 length: 13 amino acids. Trimming stripped 7 bases from V and 10 bases from J, with 18 bases between. The CDR3 DNA sequence: TGTGCCAGCACCAAAACCCAGGGAGTACCGCAGTATTTT. Translation gives CASTKTQGVPQYF.

This clonotype was seen ten or more times. V and J are TRBV7-2 and TRBJ1-3, with D possibly being TRBD1 (5 bases). Per germline, CDR1 SGHTA and CDR2 FQGNSA. V was clipped by 3 bases and J by 0 bases, with 12 bases between them. CDR3 size: 16 residues. The CDR3 DNA is TGTGCCAGCAGCTTCGCTACAGGAGACTCTGGAAACACCATATATTTT. Translated, it gives CASSFATGDSGNTIYF.

The V call is TRBV10-1, the J call TRBJ2-2; no definite D call. V lost 5 bases, J lost 3 bases, and 10 bases lay in between. The CDR3 is 14 amino acids. Per germline, CDR1 WNHNN and CDR2 SYGVQD (reference sequence). In DNA form, the CDR3 reads TGCGCCAGCAGTAGGAAGCACGACACCGGGGAGCTGTTTTTT. Encoded protein: CASSRKHDTGELFF.

In this sample, this clonotype turned up a few times. This chain connects TRBV7-8 to TRBJ2-1; 10 bases fit TRBD1. Germline lookup yields CDR1 SGHVS and CDR2 FQNEAQ. CDR3 length: 16 residues. Losses at the gene ends were 7 bases for V and 8 bases for J; bases not matched to a gene: 14. This CDR3 reads CASTKWGQGLMDEQFF. In DNA, the CDR3 is TGTGCCAGCACCAAGTGGGGACAGGGGCTTATGGATGAGCAGTTCTTC.